This TCR beta chain was identified during a study of cytomegalovirus exposure and HLA in healthy donors. Germline V gene lookup returns CDR1 SGHTA and CDR2 FQGTGA. This CDR3 contains 15 residues. The J segment lost 1 base and the V segment lost 5 bases, leaving 5 bases of the junction unmatched. The study ran its PCR with 60 Vbeta and 13 Jbeta primers. This table comes from immunoSEQ multiplex PCR, and its TCRdb copy is limited to in-frame clones, with some not included. The sample lists over 110,000 clones; approximately 84% were seen once. The sequenced sample was PBMCs. The chain couples TRBV7-3 to TRBJ2-7; 10 bases line up with TRBD2. The origin of this receptor is a woman between 55 and 75 years old in good health and CMV-seropositive. CDR3 protein: CASSPGLAASYEQYF. The CDR3 coding sequence is TGTGCCAGCAGCCCCGGACTAGCGGCTTCCTACGAGCAGTACTTC. Using reference TRBV7-3 and TRBJ2-7 for the parts outside the CDR3, the full variable domain is GAGVSQTPSNKVTEKGKYVELRCDPISGHTALYWYRQSLGQGPEFLIYFQGTGAADDSGLPNDRFFAVRPEGSVSTLKIQRTERGDSAVYLCASSPGLAASYEQYFGPGTRLTVT.